A selection of T cell receptor beta chains follows, all from one sample in a study of T cell responses to AZD1222 COVID-19 vaccine. The repertoire was sequenced with immunoSEQ multiplex PCR; TCRdb's copy has only in-frame clones and lacks some. Of some 180,000 clones listed, 85% to 95% are singletons. The sample consisted of peripheral blood, taken 28 days after the second dose of the MenACWY control vaccine. The receptors were sampled from an adult who received the MenACWY meningococcal vaccine as a control. Each CDR3 is given with its conserved first and last residue. A D gene is named only where the DNA matches it firmly. Clone size, where shown, is once, few, many, or a class for clones that have expanded.

J gene,D gene,V gene,clone size,CDR3 protein,CDR3 DNA
TRBJ2-5,TRBD2,TRBV4-3,NA,CASSSLGGEETQYF,TGCGCCAGCAGCTCCTTGGGGGGGGAAGAGACCCAGTACTTC
TRBJ1-5,NA,TRBV5-5,NA,CASSLWRQGNQPQHF,TGTGCCAGCAGCTTGTGGAGACAGGGCAATCAGCCCCAGCATTTT
TRBJ2-2,TRBD2,TRBV5-1,NA,CASSLGGGGTGELFF,TGCGCCAGCAGCTTGGGCGGGGGAGGAACCGGGGAGCTGTTTTTT
TRBJ1-2,NA,TRBV28,NA,CASSLRGFVYGYTF,TGTGCCAGCAGTTTAAGGGGTTTCGTCTATGGCTACACCTTC
TRBJ1-1,NA,TRBV30,NA,CAWTGGMNTEAFF,TGTGCCTGGACCGGGGGGATGAACACTGAAGCTTTCTTT
TRBJ1-1,NA,TRBV27,NA,CASGRGNTEAFF,TGTGCCAGCGGGCGGGGTAACACTGAAGCTTTCTTT
TRBJ1-1,TRBD1,TRBV2,NA,CASALEGASYTEAFF,TGTGCCAGCGCCCTTGAGGGGGCTTCGTACACTGAAGCTTTCTTT
TRBJ1-6,NA,TRBV28,few,CASSSPQGFTYNSPLHF,TGTGCCAGCAGTTCCCCCCAGGGGTTCACCTATAATTCACCCCTCCACTTT
TRBJ1-6,NA,TRBV21-1,once,CASSKVYGGDQDYYNSPLHF,TGTGCCAGCAGCAAAGTATATGGAGGGGATCAAGATTACTATAATTCACCCCTCCACTTT
TRBJ1-2,TRBD1,TRBV6-5,NA,CASGARDSLNYGYTF,TGTGCCAGCGGAGCCCGGGACAGCCTAAACTATGGCTACACCTTC
TRBJ2-7,NA,TRBV20-1,NA,CSASPVSFSYEQYF,TGCAGTGCTAGTCCGGTGTCTTTTTCCTACGAGCAGTACTTC
TRBJ1-3,TRBD1,TRBV6-6,once,CASSRQGDPRSGNTIYF,TGTGCCAGCAGTCGACAGGGCGACCCACGCTCTGGAAACACCATATATTTT
TRBJ1-4,NA,TRBV13,once,CASRNRVDEKLFF,TGTGCCAGCAGGAACAGGGTCGATGAAAAACTGTTTTTT
TRBJ1-5,NA,TRBV6-6,NA,CASSNPPTEAQHF,TGTGCCAGCAGCAACCCCCCGACAGAAGCCCAGCATTTT
TRBJ2-6,NA,TRBV29-1,NA,CSVEWAFSGANVLTF,TGCAGCGTTGAATGGGCCTTCTCTGGGGCCAACGTCCTGACTTTC
TRBJ1-2,NA,TRBV7-8,NA,CASSLARVGYTF,TGTGCCAGCAGCTTAGCGAGGGTTGGCTACACCTTC
TRBJ2-1,NA,TRBV2,NA,CASRRIDNEQFF,TGTGCCAGCAGGAGAATAGATAATGAGCAGTTCTTC
TRBJ1-6,TRBD1,TRBV27,NA,CASRPDRPSPLHF,TGTGCCAGCAGGCCGGACAGGCCTTCACCCCTCCACTTT
TRBJ1-1,NA,TRBV30,NA,CATGDKMNTEAFF,TGTGCCACGGGGGACAAAATGAACACTGAAGCTTTCTTT
TRBJ2-3,NA,TRBV30,NA,CAWSIDRDTQYF,TGTGCCTGGAGTATCGATCGGGATACGCAGTATTTT
TRBJ1-5,NA,TRBV6-2/TRBV6-3,NA,CASSSGSARYSNQPQHF,TGTGCCAGCAGTTCGGGTTCAGCCCGGTATAGCAATCAGCCCCAGCATTTT
TRBJ2-2,NA,TRBV5-1,NA,CASSSSLATGELFF,TGCGCCAGCAGCTCGTCTCTGGCGACCGGGGAGCTGTTTTTT
TRBJ1-1,NA,TRBV12-3/TRBV12-4,NA,CASSSLAEAFF,TGTGCCAGCAGTTCGCTGGCTGAAGCTTTCTTT
TRBJ1-2,NA,TRBV4-1,NA,CASNPGAYQGIGYGYTF,TGCGCCAGCAACCCAGGGGCATACCAGGGCATTGGATATGGCTACACCTTC
TRBJ1-3,TRBD1,TRBV7-2,NA,CASSLTGQGRANTIYF,TGTGCCAGCAGCTTAACGGGACAGGGTCGGGCGAACACCATATATTTT
TRBJ2-2,TRBD1,TRBV11-3,NA,CASSASPGGVGGELFF,TGTGCCAGCAGCGCCTCCCCAGGGGGCGTCGGCGGGGAGCTGTTTTTT
TRBJ1-4,NA,TRBV2,NA,CASSALAGGNEKLFF,TGTGCCAGCAGTGCGCTCGCCGGGGGTAATGAAAAACTGTTTTTT